This T cell receptor (beta chain) originates from a study of low-dose radiotherapy and immunotherapy resistance in tumors. The V end was cut by 0 bases, the J end by 4 bases, with 10 bases between. The CDR3 sequence is 16 residues long. Germline assignment: CDR1 KGHSH and CDR2 LQKENI. Time point: after trial treatment. Treatment specified: LDRT plus nivolumab, ipilimumab, low-dose cyclophosphamide and aspirin (RACIN trial). Primers used for first-strand cDNA, a TRAV- and TRBV-specific set, covered both alpha and beta chains. With a V-primer adapter and a constant-region primer, TCRs were amplified for roughly 18 PCR cycles. MiXCR, applied by TCRdb to the reads, yields one record per CDR3 protein. The sample gives about 91,000 distinct CDR3 sequences, under 25% of which show up once; 10% to 15% is in the top ten.

The chain recombines TRBV18 with TRBJ2-6, with D unclear. Sample: PBMCs, taken after low-dose radiotherapy plus immunotherapy. The receptor comes from a female donor with ovarian cancer. CDR3 region: CASSPPSLGGANVLTF. CDR3 coding DNA: TGTGCCAGCTCACCACCGAGCTTGGGGGGGGCCAACGTCCTGACTTTC.